This paragraph reports one T cell receptor (beta chain). The data were produced by immunoSEQ multiplex PCR, yet TCRdb's version contains in-frame clones alone and is incomplete. The sample contains 200,000 or so clones, 80% to 90% of which appear only once. The sample is drawn from a study of blood T cell repertoires in COVID-19. The CDR3 has 17 amino acids. V lost 5 bases and J lost 1; bases outside the gene matches: 12. Germline loops: CDR1 SNHLY, CDR2 FYNNEI. The genes are TRBV2 and TRBJ1-2; 8 positions match TRBD1. Sequencing input: PBMCs or T cells enriched from blood (not recorded which). This receptor was identified in a woman aged 30 to 39 who had been exposed to COVID-19. The CDR3 loop is CASSSLRTGRGNYGYTF. The CDR3 DNA sequence: TGTGCCAGCAGTTCACTTCGGACAGGGCGCGGTAACTATGGCTACACCTTC. Together with reference TRBV2 and TRBJ1-2, the CDR3 gives the full variable domain: EPEVTQTPSHQVTQMGQEVILRCVPISNHLYFYWYRQILGQKVEFLVSFYNNEISEKSEIFDDQFSVERPDGSNFTLKIRSTKLEDSAMYFCASSSLRTGRGNYGYTFGSGTRLTVV.